The entry below describes one T cell receptor (beta chain). Its antigen remains unknown. The source of the sample is a study of graft-versus-host responses after intestinal transplantation. Study at large: Multivisceral, liver-intestinal, or isolated intestinal transplants were given to recipients. Study outcomes and limitations: Recipient bone marrow held GvH clones, some seen earlier in ileum or blood. Within allografts, high graft-versus-host to host-versus-graft clonal ratios were seen among patients with graft-donor T cell macrochimerism.

The data were produced by immunoSEQ multiplex PCR, yet TCRdb's version contains in-frame clones alone and is incomplete. Of over 55,000 clones in the sample, about 80% were seen once. Germline V gene sequence: CDR1 MNHNS, CDR2 SASEGT. The CDR3 is 16 amino acids. Between the trimmed V and J ends, which lost 2 bases and 0 bases, there was a span of 11 bases. The material was unstimulated CD4+ T cells sorted from spleen or lymph node cells, obtained before transplant. The chain uses TRBV6-1 and TRBJ1-3, with D possibly being TRBD1 (5 bases). The receptor was derived from a human donor who was the organ donor for an intestinal transplant. CDR3 DNA sequence: TGTGCCAGCAGTGAAATGTCCGGGGGCTCTGGAAACACCATATATTTT. It yields the protein CASSEMSGGSGNTIYF.